Each of the 17 T cell receptor beta chains below was sequenced from the same sample in a study of T cell responses to AZD1222 COVID-19 vaccine. Some clones are missing from TCRdb's copy, which holds only in-frame ones; the method was immunoSEQ multiplex PCR. The table lists 80,000 to 90,000 clones, roughly nine tenths of them singletons. The source material was peripheral blood, sampled 28 days after the second AZD1222 dose. Receptors originate from an adult who received the AZD1222 COVID-19 vaccine.

V and J are TRBV2 and TRBJ1-1; weak D call: TRBD1 (6 bases). There are 11 residues in the CDR3. Germline V gene sequence: CDR1 SNHLY, CDR2 FYNNEI. V lost 9 bases to trimming and J lost 6 bases, with 11 bases between them. The CDR3 loop is CASRGEAEAFF. CDR3 in DNA: TGTGCCAGTAGGGGGGAAGCTGAAGCTTTCTTT.

The rearrangement joins TRBV5-1 to TRBJ1-1, with D possibly TRBD1 on 5 matching bases. Germline V lookup: CDR1 SGHRS, CDR2 YFSETQ. V was pared by 4 bases and J by 0 bases, with 16 bases between. CDR3 length: 16 amino acids. As DNA, the CDR3 is TGCGCCAGCAGCGTAGGCCACCGGGACGTGAACACTGAAGCTTTCTTT. Translation: CASSVGHRDVNTEAFF. Drawing the rest from reference TRBV5-1 and TRBJ1-1, the complete variable domain is KAGVTQTPRYLIKTRGQQVTLSCSPISGHRSVSWYQQTPGQGLQFLFEYFSETQRNKGNFPGRFSGRQFSNSRSEMNVSTLELGDSALYLCASSVGHRDVNTEAFFGQGTRLTVV.

The rearrangement uses TRBV2 and TRBJ2-7; TRBD1 matches 7 bases. There are 12 residues in the CDR3. CDR1 is SNHLY and CDR2 is FYNNEI in the germline V gene. Germline trimming cut 5 bases from V and 5 bases from J; bases unmatched to any gene: 3. The CDR3: CASSWTGNEQYF. Here the CDR3 DNA reads TGTGCCAGCAGTTGGACAGGCAACGAGCAGTACTTC.

The chain uses TRBV3-1 (or the pseudogene TRBV3-2) and TRBJ1-5; D gene ambiguous. Trimming removed 1 base from V and 3 bases from J, with 4 bases in between. CDR1 LGHDT and CDR2 YNNKEL come from the germline V gene (reference sequence). The length of the CDR3 is 13 residues. The CDR3 spells CASSQGVNQPQHF. CDR3 sequence (DNA): TGTGCCAGCAGCCAAGGGGTCAATCAGCCCCAGCATTTT.

DNA of the CDR3: TGTGCCAGCACTACCGGGGGCAATCAGCCCCAGCATTTT. It encodes CASTTGGNQPQHF. The rearrangement uses TRBV6-5 and TRBJ1-5; the D is unclear. This CDR3 contains 13 residues. Trimming pared 7 bases from V and 2 bases from J, leaving 9 bases between. CDR1 and CDR2 (germline): MNHEY, SVGAGI.

The V call is TRBV5-4, the J call TRBJ2-1; TRBD2 might be the D (6 bases). V was pared by 4 bases and J by 1 base, with 21 bases between. CDR3 length equals 18 residues. Per the germline V gene, CDR1 is SGHNT and CDR2 is YYREEE (reference sequence). The CDR3 region has the DNA TGTGCCAGCAGCCCCCACTCTGGGGGTAGCGGATCCTACAATGAGCAGTTCTTC. It translates to CASSPHSGGSGSYNEQFF.

The V gene is TRBV9, the J gene TRBJ2-1; the match to TRBD2 covers 8 bases. This CDR3 has 15 residues. Germline V gives CDR1 SGDLS, CDR2 YYNGEE. The junction had 3 bases not matched to a gene; V was cut back by 4 bases and J by 0 bases. The CDR3 sequence: CASSRGLASYNEQFF. CDR3 bases: TGTGCCAGCAGCCGCGGACTAGCCTCCTACAATGAGCAGTTCTTC.

This chain links TRBV2 with TRBJ2-4, with 7 bases that match TRBD1. This CDR3 has 13 amino acids. Trimming cost V 8 bases and J 7 bases; bases outside gene matches: 8. Germline V gives CDR1 SNHLY, CDR2 FYNNEI. The CDR3 bases are TGTGCCAGCTCGTTAGAGGGGGCGAACATTCAGTACTTC. Amino acid sequence: CASSLEGANIQYF.

This chain uses TRBV6-5 with TRBJ1-2; 11 nucleotides align to TRBD1. The trim removed 0 bases at V and 6 bases at J, leaving 3 bases unmatched. This CDR3 has 15 residues. Germline CDR1 MNHEY, CDR2 SVGAGI. The CDR3 DNA sequence: TGTGCCAGCAGTTACTCGGGACAGGGGGTCGATGGCTACACCTTC. It yields the protein CASSYSGQGVDGYTF.

The rearrangement links TRBV9 to TRBJ2-7; either TRBD1 or TRBD2 may supply D (5 bases each). The CDR3 length is 15 residues. With 4 bases removed from V and 4 bases from J, the gap between germline ends came to 18 bases. CDR1 is SGDLS and CDR2 is YYNGEE in the germline V gene. The chain's CDR3 is CASSRGPGSGYEQYF. The DNA of the CDR3 is TGTGCCAGCAGCCGCGGCCCAGGGTCGGGGTACGAGCAGTACTTC.

V gene TRBV2 combines with J gene TRBJ1-1, with TRBD1 matching over 7 bases. V was clipped by 7 bases and J by 6 bases; unmatched bases: 11. Germline CDR1 and CDR2: SNHLY and FYNNEI. The CDR3 consists of 14 residues. The CDR3 DNA follows: TGTGCCAGCAAAATTTCTTCGACAGGGTCTGAAGCTTTCTTT. It translates to CASKISSTGSEAFF.

This chain joins TRBV5-1 and TRBJ1-2; the D is unclear. Germline CDR1 and CDR2: SGHRS and YFSETQ. The CDR3 runs 14 residues. V was trimmed by 2 bases and J by 2 bases, leaving 10 bases between them. Here the CDR3 DNA reads TGCGCCAGCAGCTTTACGAACGCCAACTATGGCTACACCTTC. Amino acids: CASSFTNANYGYTF.

Turning to this clone: The sample carries other DNA sequences with the same CDR3. The chain uses TRBV19 and TRBJ2-1, with D possibly matching TRBD2 (5 bases). V was cut by 11 bases and J by 4 bases, with 15 bases left in between. The CDR3 is 13 residues long. Germline loops: CDR1 LNHDA, CDR2 SQIVND (reference sequence). DNA for the CDR3: TGTGCCTCCAGCCGGGGTAGTTACAATGAGCAGTTCTTC. As protein: CASSRGSYNEQFF.

The chain employs TRBV20-1 and TRBJ1-1, with D hard to call. The germline gives CDR1 DFQATT, CDR2 SNEGSKA (reference sequence). This CDR3 spans 14 amino acids. Trimming took off 3 bases at V and 6 bases at J, with 17 bases between the two ends. The CDR3 loop is CSASFRERASEAFF. DNA for the CDR3: TGCAGTGCTAGTTTCAGAGAACGGGCTTCTGAAGCTTTCTTT.

This chain uses TRBV7-3 with TRBJ1-1, with D unresolved. Trimming took off 1 base at V and 1 base at J, with 4 bases between the two ends. Germline lookup yields CDR1 SGHTA and CDR2 FQGTGA. The CDR3 is made up of 13 amino acids. The CDR3 protein is CASSLNKNTEAFF. The CDR3 bases are TGTGCCAGCAGCTTAAACAAGAACACTGAAGCTTTCTTT.

The chain is built from TRBV3-1 (or the pseudogene TRBV3-2) and TRBJ1-1, with D maybe TRBD1 (6 bases). The CDR3 has 16 amino acids. The germline gives CDR1 LGHDT, CDR2 YNNKEL (reference sequence). V was pared by 4 bases and J by 2 bases, with 17 bases between. DNA of the CDR3: TGTGCCAGCAGCCTCGGGGGGGGCTGGTTAAACACTGAAGCTTTCTTT. This translates into CASSLGGGWLNTEAFF.

The chain links TRBV6-5 to TRBJ2-1, with 10 bases aligning to TRBD2. CDR1 is MNHEY, CDR2 SVGAGI, per germline. V shed 4 bases and J 15 bases; nucleotides not matched to a gene: 12. This CDR3 is 14 amino acids long. Written as DNA, the CDR3 is TGTGCCAGCAGTTCCATAGCGGGGGGCGGTAGAAGGTTCTTC. Its translation: CASSSIAGGGRRFF.